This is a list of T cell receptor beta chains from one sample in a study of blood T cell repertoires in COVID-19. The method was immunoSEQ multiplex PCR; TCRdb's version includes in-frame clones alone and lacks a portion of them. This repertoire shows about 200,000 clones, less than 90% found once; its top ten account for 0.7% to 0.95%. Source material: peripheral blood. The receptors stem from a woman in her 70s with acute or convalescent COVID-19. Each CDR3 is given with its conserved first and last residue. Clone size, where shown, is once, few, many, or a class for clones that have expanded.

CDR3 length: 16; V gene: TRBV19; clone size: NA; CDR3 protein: CASRIGQTVSGNTIYF
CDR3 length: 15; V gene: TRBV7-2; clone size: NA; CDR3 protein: CASSPILGRGHEQYF
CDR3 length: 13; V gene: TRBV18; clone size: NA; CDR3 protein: CASSPGTGHEQYF
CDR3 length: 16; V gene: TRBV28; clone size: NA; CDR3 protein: CASSAGGGPSGNTIYF
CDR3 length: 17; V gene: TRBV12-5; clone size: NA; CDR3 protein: CASGLGTLPTGNQPQHF
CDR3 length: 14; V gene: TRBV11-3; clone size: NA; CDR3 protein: CASSLDLRGNEQFF
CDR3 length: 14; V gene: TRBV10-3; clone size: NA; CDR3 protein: CAISVTGFTDTQYF
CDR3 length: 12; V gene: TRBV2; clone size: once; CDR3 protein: CATSTGPYEQYF
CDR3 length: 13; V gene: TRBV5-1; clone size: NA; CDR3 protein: CASGPGRTGELFF
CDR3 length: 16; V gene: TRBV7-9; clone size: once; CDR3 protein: CASSPVEVIMNTEAFF
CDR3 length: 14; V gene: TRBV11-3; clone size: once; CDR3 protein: CASSSTSGGNEQFF
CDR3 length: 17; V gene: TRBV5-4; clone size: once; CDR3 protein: CASSLGLTSGGVITQYF
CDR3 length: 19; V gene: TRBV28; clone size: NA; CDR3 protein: CASSLKLTRRLLSYNEQFF
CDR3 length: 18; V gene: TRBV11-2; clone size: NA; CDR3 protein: CASSLEQGQGSGANVLTF
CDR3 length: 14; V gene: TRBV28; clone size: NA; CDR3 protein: CASSLRGTNYGYTF
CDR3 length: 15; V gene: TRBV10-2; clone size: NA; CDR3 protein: CASSDRGATNEKLFF
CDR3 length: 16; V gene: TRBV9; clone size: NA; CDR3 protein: CASSTVGRASGNTIYF
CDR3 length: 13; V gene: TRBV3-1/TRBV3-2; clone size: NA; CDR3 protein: CASSPRTRYGYTF
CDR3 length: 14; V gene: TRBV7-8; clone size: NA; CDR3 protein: CASSLDGRAGVAFF
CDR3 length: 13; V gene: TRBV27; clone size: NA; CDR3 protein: CASRPTDYYGYTF
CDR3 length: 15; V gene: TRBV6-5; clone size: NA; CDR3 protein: CASSPSGAFGQPQHF
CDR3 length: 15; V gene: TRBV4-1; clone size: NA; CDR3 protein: CASSQDPLGRYEQYF
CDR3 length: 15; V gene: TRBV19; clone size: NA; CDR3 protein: CASSTQGARAGELFF
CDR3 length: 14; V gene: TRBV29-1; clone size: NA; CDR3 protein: CITKGTQLEAEAFF
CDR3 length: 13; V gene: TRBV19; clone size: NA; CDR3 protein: CASSSLSGNTIYF
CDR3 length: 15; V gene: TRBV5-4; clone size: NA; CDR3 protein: CASSLDLRGNQPQHF
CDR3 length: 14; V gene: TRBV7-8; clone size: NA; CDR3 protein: CASSFSTWRNIQYF
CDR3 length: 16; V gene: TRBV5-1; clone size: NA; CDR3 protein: CASSFEPGLYTGELFF
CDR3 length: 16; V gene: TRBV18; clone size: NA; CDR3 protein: CASSPSTESSGNTIYF
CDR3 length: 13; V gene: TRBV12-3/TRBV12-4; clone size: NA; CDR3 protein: CASSLFNNSPLHF
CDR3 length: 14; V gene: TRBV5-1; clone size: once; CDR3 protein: CASSSGRDADTQYF
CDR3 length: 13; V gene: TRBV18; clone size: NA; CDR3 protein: CASSPTVQETQYF
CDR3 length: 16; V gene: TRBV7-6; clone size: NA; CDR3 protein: CASSLVASATNEKLFF
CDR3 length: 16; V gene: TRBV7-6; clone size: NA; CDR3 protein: CASSLRDRGQNQPQHF
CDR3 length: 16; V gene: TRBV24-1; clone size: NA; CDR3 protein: CATSDPEGGYTDTQYF
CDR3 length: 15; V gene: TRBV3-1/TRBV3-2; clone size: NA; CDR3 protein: CASSHHMDRVDEQYF
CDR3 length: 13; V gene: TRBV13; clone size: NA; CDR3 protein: CASSLNPGEPQHF
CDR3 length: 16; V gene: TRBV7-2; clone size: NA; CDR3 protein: CASSLEGGRRTGELFF
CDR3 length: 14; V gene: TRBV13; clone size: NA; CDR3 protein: CASSSQGNSYEQYF
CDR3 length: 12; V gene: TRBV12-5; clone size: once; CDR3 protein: CASGNMNTEAFF
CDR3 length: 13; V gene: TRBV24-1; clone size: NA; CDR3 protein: CATSGTGVHEQYF
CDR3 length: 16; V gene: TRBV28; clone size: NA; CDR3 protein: CASSLLAGSSYNEQFF
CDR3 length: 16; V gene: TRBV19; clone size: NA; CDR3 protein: CASRLAGGPSTDTQYF
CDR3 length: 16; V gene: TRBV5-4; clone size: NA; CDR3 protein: CASSLGVGQMNTEAFF
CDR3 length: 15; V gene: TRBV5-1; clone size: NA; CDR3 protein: CASSTRQGARDGYTF
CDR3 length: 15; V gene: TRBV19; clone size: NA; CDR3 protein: CASSIGGWDTGELFF
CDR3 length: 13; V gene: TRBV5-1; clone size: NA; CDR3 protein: CASSYGGNNEQFF
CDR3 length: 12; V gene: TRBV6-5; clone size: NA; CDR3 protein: CVSHRGDTEAFF
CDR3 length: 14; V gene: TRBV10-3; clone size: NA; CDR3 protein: CAISDRGHKQPQHF
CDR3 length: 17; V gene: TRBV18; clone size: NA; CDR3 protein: CASSPIHPGQGANGYTF
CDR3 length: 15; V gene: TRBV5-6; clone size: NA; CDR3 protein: CASSPNGRTGNTIYF
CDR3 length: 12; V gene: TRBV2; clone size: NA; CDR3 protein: CASSVKGYEQYF
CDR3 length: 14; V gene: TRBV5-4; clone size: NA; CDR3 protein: CASSLDRDRAQAFF
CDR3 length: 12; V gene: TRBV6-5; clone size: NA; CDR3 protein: CATSTGWHEQYF
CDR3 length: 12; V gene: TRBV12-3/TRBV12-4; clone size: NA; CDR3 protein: CASSSSSDTQYF
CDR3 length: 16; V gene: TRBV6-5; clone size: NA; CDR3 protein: CASSYGRRGSGNTIYF
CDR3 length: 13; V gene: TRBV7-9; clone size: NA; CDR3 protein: CASSSSGGTEAFF
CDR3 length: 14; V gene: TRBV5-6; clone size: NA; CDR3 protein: CASTPTGGPYGYTF
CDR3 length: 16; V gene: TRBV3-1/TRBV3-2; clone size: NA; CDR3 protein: CASSRRTGTGTEKLFF
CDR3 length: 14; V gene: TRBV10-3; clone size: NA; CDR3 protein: CAISGGGRLSPLHF